This TCR gamma chain was recovered during a study of γδ T cells in repeated Plasmodium falciparum infection. Across the study: The natural-infection arm compared Malian children under seasonal malaria with matched Australian children. Each infection was followed by sampling at 21 days, plus baseline and some pre-infection draws.

Study findings and constraints: One small rural Malian village, predominantly a single ethnic group, supplied the cohort.

Both TRG and TRD chains were sequenced from each sorted sample. TCRdb called clones from the multiplex PCR reads again using CATT. The table lists roughly 13,000 gamma-chain clones, 1.5% to 2% of them singletons. The length of the CDR3 is 13 residues. Per germline, CDR1 EGSTGY and CDR2 YDSYTSSV. Flow sorting of PBMC yielded separate Vgamma9/Vdelta2+ and Vdelta2-negative gammadelta T cell populations for bulk repertoire analysis. About this clone: Its antigen remains unknown. This DNA translates differently at residue 3 from the TCRdb protein, which is that of a much larger clone; a read error is likely, and the protein shown is the DNA's own translation.

The source material was gamma-delta T cells from blood. The source is a pool of human donors (malaria-infected and uninfected, not separated). The V and J genes are TRGV4 and TRGJ1 or TRGJ2. TCRdb gives no J gene; it was assigned here by matching the DNA to germline. The CDR3 region has the DNA TGTGCCCCCTGGCCTGCGAATTATTATAAGAAACTCTTT. Encoded protein: CAPWPANYYKKLF.